This is a list of T cell receptor beta chains from one sample in a study of T-cell memory formation after mild COVID-19. TCRdb processed the 5' RACE reads anew with MiXCR; each CDR3 protein has one entry. The sample carries around 300,000 distinct CDR3 sequences, 13% to 15% recorded once. Sequencing was performed on PBMCs or a T cell subset sorted from them (not recorded which). The receptors were sampled from a man younger than 30 who had mild COVID-19 (a few samples of this study predate the infection). Cell type and time point are not known. Each CDR3 is given with its conserved first and last residue. D genes are given only for firm matches. Only some rows state a clone size, as once, few, many or a class for expanded clones.

cdr3_nt cdr3_aa j_call clone_size v_call d_call
TGTGCCAGCAGCCCCCCGAGGACCGGGGAGCTGTTTTTT CASSPPRTGELFF TRBJ2-2 few TRBV11-3 NA
TGTGCCAGCAGGGCGGATGAGCCCGCGAACACTGAAGCTTTCTTT CASRADEPANTEAFF TRBJ1-1 NA TRBV6-4 NA
TGTGCCAGCAGTGATTTTTTTAGACAGGGCTATGGCTACACCTTC CASSDFFRQGYGYTF TRBJ1-2 NA TRBV6-1 TRBD1
TGTGCCAGCAGCTACCCACAGGGTAACCCTGAAGCTTTCTTT CASSYPQGNPEAFF TRBJ1-1 NA TRBV11-2 NA
TGTGCCAGCAGTCAGGACAGGGTTCGATCACCCCTCCACTTT CASSQDRVRSPLHF TRBJ1-6 NA TRBV7-2 TRBD1
TGTGCCAGCAGCTTAAGCCCTCTAGCGGAAAACACCGGGGAGCTGTTTTTT CASSLSPLAENTGELFF TRBJ2-2 many TRBV7-8 TRBD2
TGCAGTGCTACACGGACAGGGTATCGCACAGATACGCAGTATTTT CSATRTGYRTDTQYF TRBJ2-3 NA TRBV20-1 TRBD1
TGCAGTGCCCCTGACAGGGGCTACGAGCAGTACTTC CSAPDRGYEQYF TRBJ2-7 many TRBV20-1 TRBD1
TGTGCCAGCAGTTATGGCCCGACTGGGGGCACTGAAGCTTTCTTT CASSYGPTGGTEAFF TRBJ1-1 many TRBV5-5 NA
TGTGCCAGCCGGCCAAAGGGCGATACGCAGTATTTT CASRPKGDTQYF TRBJ2-3 NA TRBV11-2 NA
TGTGCCAGCAGTTTATGGGGGTGCCTTGAAGCTTTCTTT CASSLWGCLEAFF TRBJ1-1 NA TRBV27 NA
TGCGCCAGCAGGCCCGGGGACAGGGGGCTCATGAACACTGAAGCTTTCTTT CASRPGDRGLMNTEAFF TRBJ1-1 NA TRBV5-1 TRBD1
TGCGCCACCAGACTGACAGGGGATCAGAAAAGGGATGGCTACACCTTC CATRLTGDQKRDGYTF TRBJ1-2 NA TRBV5-1 TRBD1
TGTGCCAGCAGCGTTCTTTTGGGACAGGCACCCCGCAGACCTTACGAGCAGTACTTC CASSVLLGQAPRRPYEQYF TRBJ2-7 few TRBV9 TRBD1
TGTGCCACCAGCAGAGGAGTCGGGAGGAACACTGAAGCTTTCTTT CATSRGVGRNTEAFF TRBJ1-1 NA TRBV15 NA
TGTGCCAGCAGTTTCGGGAGGGGCAGGGCGATTAGGGAGCAGTTCTTC CASSFGRGRAIREQFF TRBJ2-1 few TRBV27 TRBD2
TGCGCCAGCAGCTTGGGCCCACAGGGTCCGGTCACTGAAGCTTTCTTT CASSLGPQGPVTEAFF TRBJ1-1 NA TRBV5-1 NA
TGCAGCGTAGGACAGGGGACCTATGGCTACACCTTC CSVGQGTYGYTF TRBJ1-2 NA TRBV29-1 TRBD1
TGTGCCAGCAGCGCTGACAGGGGCCGCGAAAAACTGTTTTTT CASSADRGREKLFF TRBJ1-4 NA TRBV7-2 TRBD1
TGTGCCAGCAGCCCCGTAGGGGGATATAATTCACCCCTCCACTTT CASSPVGGYNSPLHF TRBJ1-6 few TRBV7-8 NA
TGTGCCAGCAGCCCCAGGATCGGCGTAGGGAACACTGAAGCTTTCTTT CASSPRIGVGNTEAFF TRBJ1-1 few TRBV7-8 NA
TGCAGTGCTAGAGATCTGAGGGGGGGAGGGGATACGCAGTATTTT CSARDLRGGGDTQYF TRBJ2-3 many TRBV20-1 NA
TGTGCCAGCAGCGTAGCTGGGGGGTTTTACAATGAGCAGTTCTTC CASSVAGGFYNEQFF TRBJ2-1 NA TRBV9 NA
TGCGCCAGCAGCCAAGCTGCAGGGGGGGAGACCCAGTACTTC CASSQAAGGETQYF TRBJ2-5 few TRBV4-1 NA
TGTGCCAGCAGCCAAGAACGGGAGGACACTGAAGCTTTCTTT CASSQEREDTEAFF TRBJ1-1 few TRBV4-2 NA
TGCGCCAGCAGCTTGGCACAGACCACAGATACGCAGTATTTT CASSLAQTTDTQYF TRBJ2-3 many TRBV5-1 NA
TGTGCCAGCTCACCCGCGGGGACAGGGAATAATTCACCCCTCCACTTT CASSPAGTGNNSPLHF TRBJ1-6 NA TRBV18 TRBD1
TGCAGTGCTCCCGTGCGCATGAACACTGAAGCTTTCTTT CSAPVRMNTEAFF TRBJ1-1 few TRBV20-1 NA
TGTGCCAGCAGTGTATCAGTAACCGGGGAGCTGTTTTTT CASSVSVTGELFF TRBJ2-2 NA TRBV12-3/TRBV12-4 NA
TGTGCCAGCAGCACCCCCCCGAACACCATATATTTT CASSTPPNTIYF TRBJ1-3 NA TRBV12-3/TRBV12-4 NA
TGCGCCAGCAGCTTGGCCTTAGGGGGCCGAGGAAACACCGGGGAGCTGTTTTTT CASSLALGGRGNTGELFF TRBJ2-2 many TRBV5-1 TRBD1
TGTGCCAGCAAGGGGGCGGCTATGGCTTTCTTT CASKGAAMAFF TRBJ1-1 NA TRBV6-1 TRBD1
TGTGCCAGTAGTATGGTGGACATTCAGTACTTC CASSMVDIQYF TRBJ2-4 few TRBV19 NA
TGTGCCGGCAGCTTGGGGGACGGCTACACCTTC CAGSLGDGYTF TRBJ1-2 NA TRBV7-9 NA
TGTGCCAGCAGTTTAGGGCTAGCGGGTCCCTACAATGAGCAGTTCTTC CASSLGLAGPYNEQFF TRBJ2-1 many TRBV12-3/TRBV12-4 TRBD2
TGTGCCAGCAGTGAATGGGCGGGGAGGACGAGCGAGCAGTACTTC CASSEWAGRTSEQYF TRBJ2-7 few TRBV6-1 NA
TGCGCCAGCAGCTTGTCGGGTTTTGGTCAGCCCCAGCATTTT CASSLSGFGQPQHF TRBJ1-5 many TRBV5-1 NA
TGTGCCAGCAGCTCCCATGGGGCAAATTTCCCCGGGGAGCTGTTTTTT CASSSHGANFPGELFF TRBJ2-2 NA TRBV11-2 NA
TGTGCCAGCAGCTCCGCGGGGACCACAGATACGCAGTATTTT CASSSAGTTDTQYF TRBJ2-3 NA TRBV5-6 NA
TGTGCCACTGGGAGCGCTAACTATGGCTACACCTTC CATGSANYGYTF TRBJ1-2 NA TRBV28 NA
TGCAGTGCTAGATTAGGGACAGATACGCAGTATTTT CSARLGTDTQYF TRBJ2-3 many TRBV20-1 NA